These 9 T cell receptor beta chains share one sample of origin, sequenced in a study of shared clonotypes between healthy human individuals. Terminally differentiated effector memory CD45RA+ cells were excluded by CCR7 positive selection of CD45RO-negative cells. The table came from immunoSEQ multiplex PCR; TCRdb's copy has only in-frame clones and leaves some out. The repertoire includes about 1,800,000 clones, roughly 95% of them detected once, and more than 0.9% sits in the top ten. Input material: naive CD8+ T cells sorted from blood. These receptors were collected from a man aged 18 to 29 in good health.

The genes are TRBV4-2 and TRBJ2-5, with D possibly being TRBD1 or TRBD2 (5 bases each). Trimming stripped 0 bases from V and 5 bases from J, with 19 bases between. The CDR3 totals 17 residues. Germline V gives CDR1 LGHNA, CDR2 YNFKEQ. CDR3 in DNA: TGTGCCAGCAGCCAAGACATGTTCGGGGACCTGCGTGAGACCCAGTACTTC. This sequence encodes CASSQDMFGDLRETQYF.

To note about this clone: Other DNA sequences in the same sample also yield this CDR3. The CDR3 nucleotides read TGTGCCAGCAGCGTAGTCCCAGGGACCGGGGAGCTGTTTTTT. It specifies CASSVVPGTGELFF. This chain connects TRBV9 to TRBJ2-2; D is perhaps TRBD1 (5 bases). From germline, CDR1 is SGDLS and CDR2 YYNGEE. V was cut by 0 bases and J by 5 bases, with 8 bases left in between. The CDR3 totals 14 residues.

The V gene is TRBV2, the J gene TRBJ1-6, with 8 positions matching TRBD1. The CDR3 spans 17 residues. Per the germline V gene, CDR1 is SNHLY and CDR2 is FYNNEI. V lost 3 bases, J lost 4 bases, and 8 bases stayed unmatched. Written as DNA, the CDR3 is TGTGCCAGCAGTGACAGGGGGCCCAATGCTTATAATTCACCCCTCCACTTT. Its protein product is CASSDRGPNAYNSPLHF.

This clone was observed a few times. The chain employs TRBV4-1 and TRBJ2-7; D is perhaps TRBD2 (6 bases). The CDR3 covers 15 residues. Germline CDR1 and CDR2: MGHRA and YSYEKL. Trimming took off 0 bases at V and 6 bases at J, with 15 bases between the two ends. The CDR3: CASSQDVAREVEQYF. CDR3 DNA: TGCGCCAGCAGCCAAGATGTGGCCAGGGAGGTCGAGCAGTACTTC.

The genes are TRBV7-9 and TRBJ1-2, with TRBD1 matching 7 bases. V lost 5 bases and J lost 6; bases outside the gene matches: 6. Germline loops: CDR1 SEHNR, CDR2 FQNEAQ (reference sequence). CDR3 length: 13 residues. The CDR3 DNA follows: TGTGCCAGCAGCGCCACAGGGGTACATGGCTACACCTTC. Amino acid sequence: CASSATGVHGYTF.

This clone occurred once. This chain links TRBV27 with TRBJ2-7; 9 bases line up with TRBD2. The CDR3 is 15 residues long. The ends lost 2 bases at V and 5 bases at J; junction bases unmatched: 7. Germline values: CDR1 MNHEY, CDR2 SMNVEV (reference sequence). CDR3 DNA sequence: TGTGCCAGCAGTTTACTTTGGGCTAGCGGGGACGAGCAGTACTTC. This translates into CASSLLWASGDEQYF.

This clone came up once. The V and J genes are TRBV11-3 and TRBJ2-7; no clear D gene. The CDR3 loop spans 12 amino acids. V was clipped by 6 bases and J by 6 bases, with 12 bases between them. Looked up from germline, CDR1 is SGHNT and CDR2 is YENEEA. The CDR3 sequence is CASSQDGLEQYF. CDR3 sequence (DNA): TGTGCCAGCAGTCAAGACGGGCTCGAGCAGTACTTC. The full variable domain, completed using reference TRBV11-3 and TRBJ2-7, is EAGVVQSPRYKIIEKKQPVAFWCNPISGHNTLYWYLQNLGQGPELLIRYENEEAVDDSQLPKDRFSAERLKGVDSTLKIQPAELGDSAVYLCASSQDGLEQYFGPGTRLTVT.

This CDR3 is CASSRIGERPEAFF. The DNA of the CDR3 is TGCGCCAGCAGCCGCATAGGGGAAAGGCCTGAAGCTTTCTTT. V usage is TRBV4-1 and J usage is TRBJ1-1; the D gene is possibly TRBD1 (5 bases). Germline values: CDR1 MGHRA, CDR2 YSYEKL. The CDR3 is 14 residues long. Trimming cost V 4 bases and J 6 bases, with 15 bases left between them.

This clone is a singleton in its sample. This chain uses TRBV19 with TRBJ2-7; 11 nucleotides agree with TRBD2. CDR3 size: 14 residues. The V gene end was trimmed by 1 base and the J gene end by 5 bases; junction bases not matched to a gene: 1. CDR1 is LNHDA and CDR2 is SQIVND in the germline V gene (reference sequence). The CDR3 DNA reads as TGTGCCAGTAGTATAGTACTAGCGGGGGACGAGCAGTACTTC. Its protein is CASSIVLAGDEQYF.